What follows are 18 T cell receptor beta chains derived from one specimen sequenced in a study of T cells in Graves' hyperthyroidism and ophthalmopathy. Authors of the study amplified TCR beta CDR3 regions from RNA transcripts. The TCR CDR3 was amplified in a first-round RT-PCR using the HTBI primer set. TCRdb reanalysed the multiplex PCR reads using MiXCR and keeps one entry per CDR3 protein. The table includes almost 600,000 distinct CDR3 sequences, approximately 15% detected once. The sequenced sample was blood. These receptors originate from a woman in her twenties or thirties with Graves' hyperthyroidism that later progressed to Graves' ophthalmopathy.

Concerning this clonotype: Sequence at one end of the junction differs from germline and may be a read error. The CDR3 DNA follows: TGTGCTAGCAGCTGGGACTATCAAGAGACCCAGTACTTC. Protein sequence: CASSWDYQETQYF. The chain employs TRBV7-7 and TRBJ2-5; 7 bases match TRBD2. Per the germline V gene, CDR1 is SSHAT and CDR2 is FNYEAQ (reference sequence). The CDR3 is 13 residues long.

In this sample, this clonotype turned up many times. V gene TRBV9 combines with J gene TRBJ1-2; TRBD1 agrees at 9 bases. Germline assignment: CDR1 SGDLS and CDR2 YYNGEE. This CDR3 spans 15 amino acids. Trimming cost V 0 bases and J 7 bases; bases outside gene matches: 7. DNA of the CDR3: TGTGCCAGCAGCGTAGGGATACAGGGACAGGGTGGCTACACCTTC. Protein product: CASSVGIQGQGGYTF.

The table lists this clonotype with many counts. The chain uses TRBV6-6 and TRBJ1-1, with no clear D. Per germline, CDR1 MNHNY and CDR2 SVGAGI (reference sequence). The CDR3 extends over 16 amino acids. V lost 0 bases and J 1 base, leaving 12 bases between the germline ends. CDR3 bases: TGTGCCAGCAGTTACTCGAGGCTGGCCTGGAACACTGAAGCTTTCTTT. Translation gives CASSYSRLAWNTEAFF.

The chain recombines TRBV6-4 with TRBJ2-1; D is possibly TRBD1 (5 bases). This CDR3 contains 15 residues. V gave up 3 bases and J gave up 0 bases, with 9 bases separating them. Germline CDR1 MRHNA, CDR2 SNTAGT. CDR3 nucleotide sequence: TGTGCCAGCAGTGAAGGGGCGAGCTCCTACAATGAGCAGTTCTTC. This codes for CASSEGASSYNEQFF.

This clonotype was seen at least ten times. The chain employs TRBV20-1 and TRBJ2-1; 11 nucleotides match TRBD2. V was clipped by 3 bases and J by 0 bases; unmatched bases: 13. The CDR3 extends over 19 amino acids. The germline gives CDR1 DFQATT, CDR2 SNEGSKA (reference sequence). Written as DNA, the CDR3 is TGCAGTGCTAGTCCGACTAGCGGGACCCGTGAGGGCTCCTACAATGAGCAGTTCTTC. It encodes CSASPTSGTREGSYNEQFF.

Here the CDR3 reads CASSRGMARTGTYNEQFF. CDR3 DNA sequence: TGCGCCAGCAGCCGCGGGATGGCGAGGACAGGGACCTACAATGAGCAGTTCTTC. This sequence joins TRBV4-1 and TRBJ2-1; 8 bases are a match to TRBD1. The V and J ends lost 4 bases and 2 bases, in that order; junction bases with no gene match: 13. The CDR3 contains 18 residues. Germline CDR1 and CDR2: MGHRA and YSYEKL.

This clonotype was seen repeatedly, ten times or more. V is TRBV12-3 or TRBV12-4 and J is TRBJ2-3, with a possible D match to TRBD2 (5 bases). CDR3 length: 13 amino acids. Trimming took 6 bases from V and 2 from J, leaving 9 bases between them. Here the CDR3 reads CASRLGVTDTQYF. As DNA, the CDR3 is TGTGCCAGCAGGCTGGGAGTCACAGATACGCAGTATTTT.

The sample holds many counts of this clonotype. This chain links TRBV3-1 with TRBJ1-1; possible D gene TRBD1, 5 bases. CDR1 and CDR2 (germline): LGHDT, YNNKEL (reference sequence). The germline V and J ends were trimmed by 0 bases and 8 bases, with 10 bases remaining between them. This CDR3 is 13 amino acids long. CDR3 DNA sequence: TGTGCCAGCAGCCAAGATACGGGGGGGGAAGCTTTCTTT. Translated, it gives CASSQDTGGEAFF.

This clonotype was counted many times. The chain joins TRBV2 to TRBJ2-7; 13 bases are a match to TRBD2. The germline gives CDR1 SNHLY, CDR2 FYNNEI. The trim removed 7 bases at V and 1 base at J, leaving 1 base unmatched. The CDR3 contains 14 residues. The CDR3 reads CASKLAGGSYEQYF. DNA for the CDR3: TGTGCCAGCAAACTAGCGGGAGGGTCCTACGAGCAGTACTTC.

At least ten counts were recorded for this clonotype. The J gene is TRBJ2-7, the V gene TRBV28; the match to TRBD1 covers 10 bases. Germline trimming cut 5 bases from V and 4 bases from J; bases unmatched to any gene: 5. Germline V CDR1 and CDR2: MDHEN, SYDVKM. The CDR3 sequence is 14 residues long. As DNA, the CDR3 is TGTGCCAGCAGTCGCCGGGACAGGGGTTACGAGCAGTACTTC. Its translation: CASSRRDRGYEQYF.

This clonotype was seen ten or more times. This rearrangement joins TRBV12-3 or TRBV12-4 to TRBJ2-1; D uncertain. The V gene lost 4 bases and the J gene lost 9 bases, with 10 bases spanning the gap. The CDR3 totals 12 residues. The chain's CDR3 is CASSWGFGEQFF. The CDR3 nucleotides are TGTGCCAGCAGTTGGGGATTCGGTGAGCAGTTCTTC.

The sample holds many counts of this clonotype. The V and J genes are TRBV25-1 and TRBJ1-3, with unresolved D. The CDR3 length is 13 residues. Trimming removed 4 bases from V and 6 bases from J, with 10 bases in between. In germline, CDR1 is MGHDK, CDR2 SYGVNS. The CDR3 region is CASSVASVNTIYF. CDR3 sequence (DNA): TGTGCCAGCAGTGTTGCCTCGGTAAACACCATATATTTT.

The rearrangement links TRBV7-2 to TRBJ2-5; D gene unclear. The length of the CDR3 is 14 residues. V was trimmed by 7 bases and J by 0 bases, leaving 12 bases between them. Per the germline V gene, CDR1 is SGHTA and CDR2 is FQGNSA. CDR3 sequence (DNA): TGTGCCAGCACCCTGGTTCCGTACCAAGAGACCCAGTACTTC. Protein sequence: CASTLVPYQETQYF. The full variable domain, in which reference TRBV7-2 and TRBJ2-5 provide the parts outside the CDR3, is GAGVSQSPSNKVTEKGKDVELRCDPISGHTALYWYRQSLGQGLEFLIYFQGNSAPDKSGLPSDRFSAERTGGSVSTLTIQRTQQEDSAVYLCASTLVPYQETQYFGPGTRLLVL.

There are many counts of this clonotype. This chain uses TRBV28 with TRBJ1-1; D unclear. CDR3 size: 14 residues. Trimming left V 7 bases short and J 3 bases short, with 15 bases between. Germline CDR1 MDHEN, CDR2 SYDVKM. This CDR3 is CASKEGSSYTEAFF. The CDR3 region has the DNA TGTGCCAGCAAAGAGGGCAGCAGTTACACTGAAGCTTTCTTT.

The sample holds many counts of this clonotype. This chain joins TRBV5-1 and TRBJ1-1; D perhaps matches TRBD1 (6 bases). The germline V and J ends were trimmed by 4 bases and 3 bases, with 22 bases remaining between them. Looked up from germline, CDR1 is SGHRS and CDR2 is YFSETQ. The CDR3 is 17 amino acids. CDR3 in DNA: TGCGCCAGCAGCCAACCCCACTCAGGGGAATGGGACACTGAAGCTTTCTTT. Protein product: CASSQPHSGEWDTEAFF.

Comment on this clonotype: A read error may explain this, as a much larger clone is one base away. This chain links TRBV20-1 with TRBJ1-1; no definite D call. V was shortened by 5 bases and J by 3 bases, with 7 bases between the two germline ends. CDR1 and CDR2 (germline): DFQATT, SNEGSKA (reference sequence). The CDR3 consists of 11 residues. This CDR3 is CSAGLDTEAFF. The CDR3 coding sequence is TGCAGTGCTGGTTTGGACACTGAAGCTTTCTTT.

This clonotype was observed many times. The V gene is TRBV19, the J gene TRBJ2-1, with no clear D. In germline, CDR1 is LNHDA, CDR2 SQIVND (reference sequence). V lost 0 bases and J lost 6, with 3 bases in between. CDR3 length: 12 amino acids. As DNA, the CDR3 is TGTGCCAGTAGTATAGAGGGCAATGAGCAGTTCTTC. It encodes CASSIEGNEQFF.

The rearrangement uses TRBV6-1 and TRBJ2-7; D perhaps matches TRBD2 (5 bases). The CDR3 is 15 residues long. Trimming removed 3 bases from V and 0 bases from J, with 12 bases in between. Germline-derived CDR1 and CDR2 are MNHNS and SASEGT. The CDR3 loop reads CASSDPAVSSYEQYF. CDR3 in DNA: TGTGCCAGCAGTGACCCAGCGGTGAGCTCCTACGAGCAGTACTTC.